A single sample gave rise to the 28 T cell receptor beta chains below, sequenced in a study of Ad26.COV2.S vaccination and SARS-CoV-2 variants (dated by TCRdb to the early 2020s). The library came from the immunoSEQ multiplex PCR assay. The source is immuneACCESS, and TCRdb retained only in-frame sequences with V and J called. Part of the clones is not carried over; for the studies checked, unresolved V genes explain less than half of this, and the remainder is unexplained. The sample contains around 370,000 clones, around 83% of them found a single time. The ten top clones hold less than 4% of the sample. The treatment or condition label for this specimen denotes: around 19 received Ad26.COV2.S at low or high dose, single or two shots; about five received placebo; per-sample allocation not given. Repertoires of vaccine and placebo recipients were sequenced from samples taken on day 63 after the first injection.

The sequencing used peripheral blood, collected in a trial of Ad26.COV2.S vaccine versus placebo. These receptors all stem from a person between 18 and 60 years old who received the Ad26.COV2.S COVID-19 vaccine or a placebo.

This clone appeared a few times. The J gene is TRBJ1-2, the V gene TRBV5-4; D is undetermined. CDR1 is SGHNT and CDR2 is YYREEE in the germline V gene (reference sequence). This CDR3 is built from 15 residues. Trimming took 4 bases from V and 2 from J, leaving 15 bases between them. This chain's CDR3 is CASSPDLGPNYGYTF. The CDR3 region has the DNA TGTGCCAGCAGCCCGGACCTTGGACCCAACTATGGCTACACCTTC. The variable domain in full, with the rest retrieved from reference TRBV5-4 and TRBJ1-2, is ETGVTQSPTHLIKTRGQQVTLRCSSQSGHNTVSWYQQALGQGPQFIFQYYREEENGRGNFPPRFSGLQFPNYSSELNVNALELDDSALYLCASSPDLGPNYGYTFGSGTRLTVV.

The V call is TRBV6-6, the J call TRBJ2-2, with D maybe TRBD1 (5 bases). Trimming took off 10 bases at V and 4 bases at J, with 16 bases between the two ends. Germline V gene data show CDR1 as MNHNY and CDR2 as SVGAGI (reference sequence). This CDR3 region has 14 residues. CDR3 residues: CATRPQTATGELFF. The CDR3 DNA is TGTGCCACTCGTCCTCAGACAGCCACCGGGGAGCTGTTTTTT.

The chain has TRBV11-3 and TRBJ2-2, with 9 bases matching TRBD1. The CDR3 spans 15 residues. The germline gives CDR1 SGHNT, CDR2 YENEEA. Trimming took 4 bases from V and 3 from J; bases not matched to a gene: 3. In DNA form, the CDR3 reads TGTGCCAGCAGCTCCCGGACAGGGGACACCGGGGAGCTGTTTTTT. This gives the protein CASSSRTGDTGELFF.

This chain connects TRBV3-1 (or the pseudogene TRBV3-2) to TRBJ1-4, with D hard to call. The CDR3 consists of 18 residues. Trimming shortened V by 2 bases and J by 2 bases, and 18 bases separated the two germline ends. The germline gives CDR1 LGHDT, CDR2 YNNKEL (reference sequence). The CDR3 coding sequence is TGTGCCAGCAGCCAAAAAGATGATGAGAGAAGGACTAATGAAAAACTGTTTTTT. Its protein is CASSQKDDERRTNEKLFF.

This sequence joins TRBV19 and TRBJ1-2; D not resolved. Trimming left V 3 bases short and J 3 bases short, with 8 bases between. CDR3 size: 13 residues. In germline, CDR1 is LNHDA, CDR2 SQIVND (reference sequence). CDR3 nucleotide sequence: TGTGCCAGTAGTATGGACCAGCACTATGGCTACACCTTC. Amino acids: CASSMDQHYGYTF.

This clone was recorded once. The CDR3 region has the DNA TGCGCCAGCAGTCCCCGGACTAGCGGAGGAAAACAATTTCGGTTCTTC. This translates into CASSPRTSGGKQFRFF. The chain has TRBV4-1 and TRBJ2-1, with TRBD2 matching over 10 bases. CDR3 length equals 16 residues. Per germline, CDR1 MGHRA and CDR2 YSYEKL. The junction had 20 bases not matched to a gene; V was cut back by 6 bases and J by 15 bases.

V and J are TRBV7-2 and TRBJ1-5, with a tentative D call TRBD1 (5 bases). V was pared by 1 base and J by 7 bases, with 8 bases between. There are 13 residues in the CDR3. The germline V gene has CDR1 SGHTA and CDR2 FQGNSA. CDR3 DNA sequence: TGTGCCAGCAGCTTAGTCGGGGACCAGCCCCAGCATTTT. As protein: CASSLVGDQPQHF.

The V gene is TRBV15, the J gene TRBJ2-5; D is uncertain. The length of the CDR3 is 15 residues. The V end lost 2 bases, the J end lost 5 bases, and 15 bases lay between the germline ends. Germline CDR1 reads LNHNV; CDR2 reads YYDKDF (reference sequence). The chain's CDR3 is CATSRNPNSGETQYF. The CDR3 bases are TGTGCCACCAGCAGAAATCCAAACTCGGGTGAGACCCAGTACTTC.

This clone is a singleton in its sample. This sequence joins TRBV5-4 and TRBJ2-3, with 9 bases that match TRBD2. Per germline, CDR1 SGHNT and CDR2 YYREEE (reference sequence). Trimming took 7 bases from V and 0 from J; bases not matched to a gene: 9. The CDR3 sequence is 16 residues long. The CDR3 region is CASGGASGVSTDTQYF. For the CDR3, the DNA is TGTGCCAGCGGAGGGGCTAGCGGGGTTAGCACAGATACGCAGTATTTT.

The rearrangement links TRBV4-3 to TRBJ1-2; possible D gene TRBD1, 6 bases. CDR3 length: 19 residues. Germline loops: CDR1 LGHNA, CDR2 YSLEER. Trimming removed 3 bases at V and 8 bases at J, with 31 bases between. The CDR3 protein is CASSHLEGETGNGLYGYTF. The DNA of the CDR3 is TGCGCCAGCAGCCACTTAGAGGGGGAGACAGGAAACGGATTGTACGGCTACACCTTC.

V usage is TRBV7-2 and J usage is TRBJ1-6; D unclear. The CDR3 runs 16 residues. V dropped 2 bases and J dropped 11 bases, with 19 bases sitting between them. Germline V lookup: CDR1 SGHTA, CDR2 FQGNSA. CDR3 in amino acids: CASSLSFQRFLTPLHF. Here the CDR3 DNA reads TGTGCCAGCAGCTTATCCTTCCAGAGATTTCTTACACCCCTCCACTTT. The full variable domain, rest sourced from reference TRBV7-2 and TRBJ1-6, is GAGVSQSPSNKVTEKGKDVELRCDPISGHTALYWYRQSLGQGLEFLIYFQGNSAPDKSGLPSDRFSAERTGGSVSTLTIQRTQQEDSAVYLCASSLSFQRFLTPLHFGNGTRLTVT.

The V and J genes are TRBV4-3 and TRBJ2-7; possibly TRBD2 for D (7 bases). CDR3 size: 19 residues. Per the germline V gene, CDR1 is LGHNA and CDR2 is YSLEER. V lost 0 bases and J lost 5, with 26 bases in between. The CDR3 sequence: CASSQEYWGSEGGSDEQYF. The CDR3, as DNA: TGCGCCAGCAGCCAAGAGTATTGGGGCAGCGAGGGGGGGTCTGACGAGCAGTACTTC.

The gene calls are TRBV29-1 and TRBJ2-5; possibly TRBD2 for D (6 bases). CDR3 size: 13 residues. Deletions cut 3 bases from V and 2 bases from J, with 10 bases between. Germline CDR1 reads SQVTM; CDR2 reads ANQGSEA. The DNA for the CDR3 is TGCAGCGTTGACCCCGGGGGACAAGAGACCCAGTACTTC. This translates into CSVDPGGQETQYF.

The V gene is TRBV9, the J gene TRBJ2-2; possible D gene TRBD2, 6 bases. This CDR3 contains 15 residues. Germline CDR1 and CDR2: SGDLS and YYNGEE. The V gene lost 4 bases and the J gene lost 5 bases, with 15 bases spanning the gap. CDR3 residues: CASSPTAGPTGELFF. CDR3 DNA: TGTGCCAGCAGCCCAACCGCGGGGCCAACCGGGGAGCTGTTTTTT.

The chain recombines TRBV11-2 with TRBJ2-7; possibly TRBD1 or TRBD2 for D (6 bases each). V was cut by 2 bases and J by 2 bases, with 13 bases left in between. This CDR3 has 15 residues. Germline V gives CDR1 SGHAT, CDR2 FQNNGV. CDR3 sequence reads: CASSLNRGETYEQYF. The CDR3 bases are TGTGCCAGCAGCTTAAATAGGGGGGAAACCTACGAGCAGTACTTC.

The chain carries TRBV5-1 and TRBJ2-3; 8 bases line up with TRBD2. The CDR3 has 16 amino acids. In germline, CDR1 is SGHRS, CDR2 YFSETQ. The V and J ends lost 0 bases and 5 bases, in that order; junction bases with no gene match: 8. The CDR3: CASSLARGGRGDTQYF. The CDR3 coding sequence is TGCGCCAGCAGCTTGGCACGGGGGGGGCGAGGAGATACGCAGTATTTT.

The chain recombines TRBV7-2 with TRBJ1-4; D ambiguous. The CDR3 has 13 amino acids. V was cut by 5 bases and J by 8 bases, with 12 bases left in between. Germline-derived CDR1 and CDR2 are SGHTA and FQGNSA. The CDR3 loop reads CASSQFPGEKLFF. In DNA, the CDR3 is TGTGCCAGCAGCCAGTTCCCTGGGGAAAAACTGTTTTTT.

This clone was found once. This chain connects TRBV3-1 (or the pseudogene TRBV3-2) to TRBJ2-5, with TRBD2 as a possible D gene (5 bases). The CDR3 has 16 amino acids. Germline CDR1 and CDR2: LGHDT and YNNKEL (reference sequence). Trimming took 7 bases from V and 0 from J, leaving 18 bases between them. In DNA, the CDR3 is TGTGCCAGCACCCCACGAGGGTATGGGGACCAAGAGACCCAGTACTTC. It codes for CASTPRGYGDQETQYF.

The V gene is TRBV11-2, the J gene TRBJ2-1, with D possibly TRBD2 on 6 matching bases. Germline V gene lookup returns CDR1 SGHAT and CDR2 FQNNGV. Trimming took off 4 bases at V and 0 bases at J, with 16 bases between the two ends. CDR3 length: 17 residues. The DNA of the CDR3 is TGTGCCAGCAGCTCATGGCTAGCGCAGAGCTCCTACAATGAGCAGTTCTTC. Translating gives CASSSWLAQSSYNEQFF. The full variable domain, completed using reference TRBV11-2 and TRBJ2-1, is EAGVAQSPRYKIIEKRQSVAFWCNPISGHATLYWYQQILGQGPKLLIQFQNNGVVDDSQLPKDRFSAERLKGVDSTLKIQPAKLEDSAVYLCASSSWLAQSSYNEQFFGPGTRLTVL.

The rearrangement uses TRBV3-1 (or the pseudogene TRBV3-2) and TRBJ1-2, with no clear D. Germline V gene lookup returns CDR1 LGHDT and CDR2 YNNKEL (reference sequence). The CDR3 contains 13 residues. Trimming left V 7 bases short and J 7 bases short, with 16 bases between. The CDR3 coding sequence is TGTGCCAGCAATACCGACCTGTTTGGTGGCTACACCTTC. Its translation: CASNTDLFGGYTF.

This chain connects TRBV24-1 to TRBJ2-5; the D gene could be TRBD1 or TRBD2 (5 bases each). The germline V gene has CDR1 KGHDR and CDR2 SFDVKD. The CDR3 extends over 15 amino acids. Trimming removed 2 bases from V and 4 bases from J, with 13 bases in between. In DNA, the CDR3 is TGTGCCACCAGTGATTCAGATGGGGCGGGAGAGACCCAGTACTTC. Translation gives CATSDSDGAGETQYF.

The gene calls are TRBV3-1 (or the pseudogene TRBV3-2) and TRBJ2-3, with TRBD2 as a possible D gene (5 bases). The CDR3 extends over 14 amino acids. CDR1 is LGHDT and CDR2 is YNNKEL in the germline V gene (reference sequence). Trimming took off 5 bases at V and 1 base at J, with 10 bases between the two ends. The CDR3 loop reads CASSKLGGTDTQYF. The CDR3 coding sequence is TGTGCCAGCAGCAAACTAGGTGGCACAGATACGCAGTATTTT.

In regard to this clone: This same CDR3 is encoded by further DNA sequences in the sample. This chain connects TRBV5-1 to TRBJ2-7; D uncertain. This CDR3 spans 12 amino acids. The ends were cut back, 0 bases at V and 3 bases at J, with 4 bases in the middle. From germline, CDR1 is SGHRS and CDR2 YFSETQ. The CDR3 here is CASSLEGYEQYF. CDR3 in DNA: TGCGCCAGCAGCTTGGAAGGCTACGAGCAGTACTTC. The full variable domain, in which reference TRBV5-1 and TRBJ2-7 provide the parts outside the CDR3, is KAGVTQTPRYLIKTRGQQVTLSCSPISGHRSVSWYQQTPGQGLQFLFEYFSETQRNKGNFPGRFSGRQFSNSRSEMNVSTLELGDSALYLCASSLEGYEQYFGPGTRLTVT.

The rearrangement links TRBV10-1 to TRBJ2-3, with D tentatively TRBD2 (6 bases). This CDR3 has 15 residues. The germline V and J ends were trimmed by 4 bases and 1 base, with 12 bases remaining between them. Germline V gene data show CDR1 as WNHNN and CDR2 as SYGVQD (reference sequence). CDR3: CASSAWASGTDTQYF. The DNA for the CDR3 is TGCGCCAGCAGTGCGTGGGCTAGCGGCACAGATACGCAGTATTTT.

The rearrangement uses TRBV2 and TRBJ2-7; the match to TRBD2 covers 7 bases. The CDR3 consists of 14 residues. The ends lost 4 bases at V and 6 bases at J; junction bases unmatched: 9. Germline CDR1 SNHLY, CDR2 FYNNEI. CDR3 sequence (DNA): TGTGCCAGCAGTGCCGGCGGGAGTATCAGCGAGCAGTACTTC. Its translation is CASSAGGSISEQYF.

This sequence joins TRBV6-5 and TRBJ2-5, with TRBD1 matching over 11 bases. Germline V gene data show CDR1 as MNHEY and CDR2 as SVGAGI. The V and J ends lost 2 bases and 5 bases, in that order; junction bases with no gene match: 1. The CDR3 has 14 amino acids. The CDR3 nucleotides read TGTGCCAGCAGTTACCGGACAGGGGGCGAGACCCAGTACTTC. It yields the protein CASSYRTGGETQYF.

The chain is built from TRBV5-1 and TRBJ2-5; D might be TRBD2 (7 bases). CDR3 size: 15 residues. Germline V gives CDR1 SGHRS, CDR2 YFSETQ. V lost 0 bases and J lost 4, with 13 bases in between. Here the CDR3 reads CASSLAGGHAETQYF. The CDR3 bases are TGCGCCAGCAGCTTGGCGGGGGGCCACGCAGAGACCCAGTACTTC.

The chain couples TRBV18 to TRBJ1-5; TRBD1 is a possible D gene (6 bases). The ends were cut back, 6 bases at V and 4 bases at J, with 10 bases in the middle. The CDR3 is 13 amino acids. CDR1 KGHSH and CDR2 LQKENI come from the germline V gene. As DNA, the CDR3 is TGTGCCAGCTCGGGGACACAGAATCAGCCCCAGCATTTT. This encodes CASSGTQNQPQHF.